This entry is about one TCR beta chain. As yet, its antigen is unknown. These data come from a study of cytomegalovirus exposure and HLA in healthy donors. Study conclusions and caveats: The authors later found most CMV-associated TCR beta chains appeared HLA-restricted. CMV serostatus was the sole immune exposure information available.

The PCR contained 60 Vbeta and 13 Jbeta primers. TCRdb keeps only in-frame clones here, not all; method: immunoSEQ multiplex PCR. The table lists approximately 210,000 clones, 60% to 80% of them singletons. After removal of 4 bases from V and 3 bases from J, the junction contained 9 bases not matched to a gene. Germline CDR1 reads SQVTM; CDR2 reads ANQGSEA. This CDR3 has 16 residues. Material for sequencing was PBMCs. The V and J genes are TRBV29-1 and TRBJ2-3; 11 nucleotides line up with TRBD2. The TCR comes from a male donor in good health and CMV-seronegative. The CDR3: CSVVSPTSGMTDTQYF. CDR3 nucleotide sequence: TGCAGCGTTGTTAGTCCGACTAGCGGGATGACAGATACGCAGTATTTT.